This T cell receptor (beta chain) was found in a study of identical twins (dated by TCRdb to the mid-2010s). Broadly, across the study: To test whether fetal clonotypes persist, this study deep-sequenced TCR alpha and beta repertoires from monozygotic twins, from unrelated adults of various ages, and from cord blood. To rule out contamination, replicate twin experiments were performed at different times with different library preparation protocols.

Every donor in the study was a healthy Caucasian. The twin cohort comprised three pairs of female monozygotic twins, all aged roughly 18 to 30 years. Positive isolation kits from Invitrogen were used to isolate the CD4+ and CD8+ T cell populations. Cut back by 0 bases and 3 bases, the V and J ends lie 9 bases apart. The CDR3 goes from the cysteine to the phenylalanine over 13 residues. Just CDR3 DNA is preserved here, 39 bases in frame from base 1. The CDR1 and CDR2 encoded by the germline V gene (reference sequence) are DFQATT and SNEGSKA. This clonotype was recorded many times. Which antigen it targets is not known. No much larger clone exists at a distance of one base, and base qualities are not known. Findings and caveats that apply to the study as a whole: Because the same donors could not be followed over many years, conclusions were based on cross-sectional statistical analysis. Out-of-frame TCR alpha sequences shared between twins showed an excess of low generation-probability sequences compared with coincidental sharing between unrelated individuals. The excess sharing between twins in beta out-of-frame sequences was weaker because fewer shared sequences reduced the signal-to-noise ratio. Abundant cord blood beta clonotypes carried fewer insertions; young adult naive repertoires showed a weaker similar trend, while memory repertoires showed none. Zero-insertion analyses could be partly confounded by invariant T cells such as MAIT and iNKT, although diverse VJ usage argued against such confounding for most clonotypes. Out-of-frame TCR alpha sharing in monozygotic twins was systematically underestimated by recombination models, whereas sharing between unrelated individuals was in agreement with the recombination models.

Receptor amplification or capture employed 5' RACE. Reads for this sample came from an Illumina HiSeq 2000. A universal primer binding site was introduced by template switching, and a unique molecular identifier was present in the final cDNA, enabling accurate counting of TCR cDNA molecules. Specific primers in the conserved constant-segment region were used to synthesize first-strand cDNA for the TCR alpha and beta chains. To control for contamination, every cDNA library carried two barcodes: a SMART-Mk sample barcode plus Illumina barcodes. Two successive PCR steps introduced TruSeq adapter sequences along with Illumina sample barcodes. TCR alpha and beta cDNA libraries were sequenced on the Illumina HiSeq platform with custom primers. The original pipeline was this. Raw reads were processed with MiGEC to extract unique molecular identifiers, and MiXCR was used to determine CDR3 positions. For each individual, recombination models were inferred using an EM algorithm with the repgenHMM and IGoR tools. The analysis of shared clonotypes was done with the tcR package in R, with sharing normalized by the product of cloneset sizes. To study raw recombination without the effects of thymic and clonal selection, out-of-frame nonproductive sequences were analyzed. The public reads were reprocessed in TCRdb via fastp at Q25 and MiXCR, keeping in-frame beta chains. Every entry covers one CDR3 protein and lists the most common genes and DNA from its rows. V and J calls and clone size were set by TCRdb, not the authors. The sample table holds 450,000 or so distinct CDR3 sequences, of which approximately 15% were seen once. The ten most abundant clones make up 0.5% to 0.65% of the sample.

These data were likewise used in another study, on yellow fever vaccine responses in identical twins. Per the second study: According to the authors, in identical twins the way T cells responded to vaccination appeared partly convergent and partly personalized. Focusing on identical twins, the study followed the T cell clones that responded to the vaccine, and did so with precision.

The sequenced material came from CD4+ T cells sorted from blood. The receptor was derived from a woman between 18 and 29 years old in good health. The rearranged segments are TRBV20-1 and TRBJ2-7; the D gene is not confidently resolved. DNA sequence: TGCAGTGCTAGAGATCTCAGGAGCTACGAGCAGTACTTC. Its translation reads: CSARDLRSYEQYF.